A selection of T cell receptor beta chains follows, all from one sample in a study of T cells after somatic rescue of genetic block. Sequenced by immunoSEQ multiplex PCR; TCRdb stores in-frame clones only, minus some. The sample records 67,000 or so clones, roughly 88% being singletons. The material sequenced was peripheral blood mononuclear cells (PBMCs). The source of these receptors is a man aged 30 to 39. Both conserved end residues are part of each CDR3. Each record gives: D gene, V gene, J gene, CDR3 protein, CDR3 DNA. The D gene is left open where the match is weak.

-	TRBV4-2	TRBJ2-3	CASSRFVALTSTDTQYF	TGTGCCAGCAGCCGGTTCGTGGCATTAACTAGCACAGATACGCAGTATTTT
TRBD1	TRBV7-8	TRBJ1-6	CASSGQGGTPLHF	TGTGCCAGCAGCGGACAGGGGGGGACACCCCTCCACTTT
-	TRBV7-8	TRBJ1-4	CASSRTAAQINEKLFF	TGTGCCAGCAGCCGAACAGCGGCACAGATTAATGAAAAACTGTTTTTT
-	TRBV13	TRBJ1-2	CASSQGTANYGYTF	TGTGCCAGCAGCCAAGGGACTGCTAACTATGGCTACACCTTC
-	TRBV19	TRBJ1-1	CASSRGPPNTEAFF	TGTGCCAGTAGCCGGGGACCGCCGAACACTGAAGCTTTCTTT
TRBD2	TRBV28	TRBJ2-3	CASSLWGLAASTDTQYF	TGTGCCAGCAGTTTATGGGGTCTAGCGGCTAGCACAGATACGCAGTATTTT
-	TRBV10-2	TRBJ2-7	CASSERVANRGDEQYF	TGCGCCAGCAGTGAGAGAGTAGCGAACAGAGGCGACGAGCAGTACTTC
TRBD1	TRBV6-4	TRBJ2-7	CASSEGTGGYEQYF	TGTGCCAGCAGTGAGGGGACAGGGGGCTACGAGCAGTACTTC
-	TRBV5-6	TRBJ2-7	CASSSDSYEQYF	TGTGCCAGCAGTTCGGACTCCTACGAGCAGTACTTC
-	TRBV7-9	TRBJ2-1	CAGMGANEQFF	TGTGCCGGTATGGGCGCCAATGAGCAGTTCTTC
TRBD1	TRBV7-2	TRBJ1-4	CASSTQGALGEKLFF	TGTGCCAGCAGCACCCAGGGGGCTTTGGGTGAAAAACTGTTTTTT
-	TRBV5-8	TRBJ1-1	CASSLRTVLNTEAFF	TGTGCCAGCAGCCTCCGGACAGTCCTGAACACTGAAGCTTTCTTT